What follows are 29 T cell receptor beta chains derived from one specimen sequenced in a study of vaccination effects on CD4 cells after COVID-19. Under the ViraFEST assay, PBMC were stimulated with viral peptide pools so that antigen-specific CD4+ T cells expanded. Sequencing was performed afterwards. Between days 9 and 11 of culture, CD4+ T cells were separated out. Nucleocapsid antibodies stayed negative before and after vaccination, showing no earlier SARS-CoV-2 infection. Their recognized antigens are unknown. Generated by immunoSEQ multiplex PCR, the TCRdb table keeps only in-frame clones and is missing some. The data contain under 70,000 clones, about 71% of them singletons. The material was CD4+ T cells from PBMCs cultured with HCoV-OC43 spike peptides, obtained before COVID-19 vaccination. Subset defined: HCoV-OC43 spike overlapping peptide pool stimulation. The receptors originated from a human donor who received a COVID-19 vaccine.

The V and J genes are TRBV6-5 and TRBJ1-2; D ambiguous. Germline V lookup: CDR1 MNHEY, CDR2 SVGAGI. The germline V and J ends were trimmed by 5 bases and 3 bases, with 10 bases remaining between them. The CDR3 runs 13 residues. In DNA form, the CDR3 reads TGTGCCAGCAGTCGGACCGAAGACTATGGCTACACCTTC. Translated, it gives CASSRTEDYGYTF.

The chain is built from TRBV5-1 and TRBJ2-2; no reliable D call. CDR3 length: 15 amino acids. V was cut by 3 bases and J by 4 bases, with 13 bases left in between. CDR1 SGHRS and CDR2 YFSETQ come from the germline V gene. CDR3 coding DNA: TGCGCCAGCAGCTCGTTTTTGGGTGTCACCGGGGAGCTGTTTTTT. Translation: CASSSFLGVTGELFF.

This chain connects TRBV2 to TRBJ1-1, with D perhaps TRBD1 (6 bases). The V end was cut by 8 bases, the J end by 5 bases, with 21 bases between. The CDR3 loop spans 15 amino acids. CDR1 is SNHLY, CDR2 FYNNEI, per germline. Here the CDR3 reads CASVLLGQEATEAFF. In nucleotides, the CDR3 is TGTGCCAGCGTTCTTCTGGGACAAGAGGCAACTGAAGCTTTCTTT.

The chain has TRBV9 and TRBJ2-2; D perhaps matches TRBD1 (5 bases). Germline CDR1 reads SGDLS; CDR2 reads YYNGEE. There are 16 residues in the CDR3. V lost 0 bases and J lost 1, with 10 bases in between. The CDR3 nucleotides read TGTGCCAGCAGCGTAGGGACAATTGAGAACACCGGGGAGCTGTTTTTT. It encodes CASSVGTIENTGELFF.

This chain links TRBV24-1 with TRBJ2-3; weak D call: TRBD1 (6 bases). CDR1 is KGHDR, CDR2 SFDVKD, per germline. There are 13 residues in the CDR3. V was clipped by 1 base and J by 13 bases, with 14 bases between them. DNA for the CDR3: TGTGCCACCAGTGATTTATCTACAGGGACGAAGTATTTT. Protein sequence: CATSDLSTGTKYF.

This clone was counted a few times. As DNA, the CDR3 is TGTGCCAGCAGATGGACAGGGAATCAGCCCCAGCATTTT. It translates to CASRWTGNQPQHF. This sequence joins TRBV28 and TRBJ1-5, with TRBD1 identical over 8 bases. The CDR3 has 13 residues. In germline, CDR1 is MDHEN, CDR2 SYDVKM. The trim removed 6 bases at V and 4 bases at J, leaving 2 bases unmatched. Using reference TRBV28 and TRBJ1-5 for the parts outside the CDR3, the full variable domain is DVKVTQSSRYLVKRTGEKVFLECVQDMDHENMFWYRQDPGLGLRLIYFSYDVKMKEKGDIPEGYSVSREKKERFSLILESASTNQTSMYLCASRWTGNQPQHFGDGTRLSIL.

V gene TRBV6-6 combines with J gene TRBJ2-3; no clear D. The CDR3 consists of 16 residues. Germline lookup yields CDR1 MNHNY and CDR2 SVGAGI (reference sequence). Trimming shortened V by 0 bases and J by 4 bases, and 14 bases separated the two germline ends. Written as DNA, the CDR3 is TGTGCCAGCAGTTACTCAAATGGAAGGGCGGCAGATACGCAGTATTTT. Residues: CASSYSNGRAADTQYF.

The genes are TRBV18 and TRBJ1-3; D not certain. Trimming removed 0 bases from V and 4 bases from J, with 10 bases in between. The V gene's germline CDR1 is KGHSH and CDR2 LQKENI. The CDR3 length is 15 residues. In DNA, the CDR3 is TGTGCCAGCTCACCACCGTCGGGTGTGGGAAACACCATATATTTT. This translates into CASSPPSGVGNTIYF.

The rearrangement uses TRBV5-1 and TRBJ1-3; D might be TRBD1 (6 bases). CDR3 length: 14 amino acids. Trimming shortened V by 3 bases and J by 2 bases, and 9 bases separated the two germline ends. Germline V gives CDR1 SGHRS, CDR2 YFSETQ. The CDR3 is CASSSQGPGNTIYF. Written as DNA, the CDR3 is TGCGCCAGCAGCTCACAGGGTCCTGGAAACACCATATATTTT.

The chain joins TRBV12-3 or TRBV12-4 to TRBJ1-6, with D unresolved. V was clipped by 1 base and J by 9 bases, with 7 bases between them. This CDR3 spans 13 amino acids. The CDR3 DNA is TGTGCCAGCAGTTTAGTACAGAGTTCACCCCTCCACTTT. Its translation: CASSLVQSSPLHF.

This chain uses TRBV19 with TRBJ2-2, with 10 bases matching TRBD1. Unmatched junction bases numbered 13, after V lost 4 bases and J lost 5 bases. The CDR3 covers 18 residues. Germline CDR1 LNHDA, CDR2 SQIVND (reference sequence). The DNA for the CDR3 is TGTGCCAGTAGTACCCTGACAGGGGGCATGAGTCTTACCGGGGAGCTGTTTTTT. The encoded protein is CASSTLTGGMSLTGELFF.

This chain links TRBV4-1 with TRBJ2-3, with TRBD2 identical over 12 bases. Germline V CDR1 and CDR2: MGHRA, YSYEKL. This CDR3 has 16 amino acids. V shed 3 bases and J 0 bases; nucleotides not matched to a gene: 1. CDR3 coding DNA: TGCGCCAGCAGCCAGACTAGCGGGGGCAGCACAGATACGCAGTATTTT. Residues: CASSQTSGGSTDTQYF.

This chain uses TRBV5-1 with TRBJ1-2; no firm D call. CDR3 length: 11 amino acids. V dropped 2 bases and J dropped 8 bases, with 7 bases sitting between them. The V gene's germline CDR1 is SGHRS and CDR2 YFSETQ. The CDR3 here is CASSFIPGYTF. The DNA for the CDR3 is TGCGCCAGCAGCTTTATTCCCGGCTACACCTTC.

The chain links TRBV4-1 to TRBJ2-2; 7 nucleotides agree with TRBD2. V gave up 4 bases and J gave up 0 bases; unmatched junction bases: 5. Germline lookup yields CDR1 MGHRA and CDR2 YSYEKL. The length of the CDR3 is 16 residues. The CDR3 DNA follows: TGCGCCAGCAGCCTTCCTAGCGGCGCGAACACCGGGGAGCTGTTTTTT. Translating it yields CASSLPSGANTGELFF.

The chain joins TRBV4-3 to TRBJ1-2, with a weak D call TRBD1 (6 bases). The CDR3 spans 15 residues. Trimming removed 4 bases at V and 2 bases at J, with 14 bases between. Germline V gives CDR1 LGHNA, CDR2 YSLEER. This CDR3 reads CASSPEGGLNYGYTF. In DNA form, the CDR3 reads TGCGCCAGCAGCCCGGAGGGGGGTCTCAACTATGGCTACACCTTC.

This chain's CDR3 is CASSQSSFGQPQHF. As DNA, the CDR3 is TGCGCCAGCAGCCAATCCTCGTTTGGTCAGCCCCAGCATTTT. The rearrangement uses TRBV4-1 and TRBJ1-5; unclear D gene. Germline V CDR1 and CDR2: MGHRA, YSYEKL. The V end lost 2 bases, the J end lost 6 bases, and 11 bases lay between the germline ends. CDR3 length: 14 amino acids.

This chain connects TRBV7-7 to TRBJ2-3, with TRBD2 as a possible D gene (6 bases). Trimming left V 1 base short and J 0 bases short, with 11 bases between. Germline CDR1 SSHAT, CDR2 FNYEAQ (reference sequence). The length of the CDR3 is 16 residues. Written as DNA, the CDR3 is TGTGCCAGCAGCTTAGGGGCGGGGACTAGCACAGATACGCAGTATTTT. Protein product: CASSLGAGTSTDTQYF. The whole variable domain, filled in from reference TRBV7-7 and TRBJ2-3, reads GAGVSQSPRYKVTKRGQDVTLRCDPISSHATLYWYQQALGQGPEFLTYFNYEAQPDKSGLPSDRFSAERPEGSISTLTIQRTEQRDSAMYRCASSLGAGTSTDTQYFGPGTRLTVL.

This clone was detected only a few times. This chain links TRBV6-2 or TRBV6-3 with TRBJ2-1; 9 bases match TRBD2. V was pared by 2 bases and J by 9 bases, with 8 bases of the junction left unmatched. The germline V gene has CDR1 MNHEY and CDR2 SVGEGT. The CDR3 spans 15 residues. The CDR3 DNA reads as TGTGCCAGCAGTTACGTGGGACTAGCAGGTGTTGAGCAGTTCTTC. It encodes CASSYVGLAGVEQFF.

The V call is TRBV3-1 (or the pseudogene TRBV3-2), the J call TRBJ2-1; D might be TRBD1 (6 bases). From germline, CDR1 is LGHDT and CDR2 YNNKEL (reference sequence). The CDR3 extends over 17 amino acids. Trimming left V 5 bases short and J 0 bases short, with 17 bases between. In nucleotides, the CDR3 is TGTGCCAGCAGCATACTAGGGGGTCGGAGCTCCTACAATGAGCAGTTCTTC. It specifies CASSILGGRSSYNEQFF.

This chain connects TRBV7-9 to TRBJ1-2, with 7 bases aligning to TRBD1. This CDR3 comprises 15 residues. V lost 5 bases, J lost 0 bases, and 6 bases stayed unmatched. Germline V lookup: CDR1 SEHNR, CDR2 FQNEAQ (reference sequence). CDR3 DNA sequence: TGTGCCAGCAGCCAAATAGGGACAGCTAACTATGGCTACACCTTC. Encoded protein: CASSQIGTANYGYTF.

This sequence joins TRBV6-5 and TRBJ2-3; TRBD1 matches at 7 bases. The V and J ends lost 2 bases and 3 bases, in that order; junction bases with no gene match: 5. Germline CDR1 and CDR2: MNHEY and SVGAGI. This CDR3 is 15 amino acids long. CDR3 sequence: CASSYEGAVTDTQYF. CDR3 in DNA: TGTGCCAGCAGTTACGAGGGGGCGGTTACAGATACGCAGTATTTT.

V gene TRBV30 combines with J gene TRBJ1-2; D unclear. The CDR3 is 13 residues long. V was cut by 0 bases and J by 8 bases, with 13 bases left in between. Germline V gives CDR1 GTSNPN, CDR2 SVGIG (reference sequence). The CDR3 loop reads CAWSVLRGRGYTF. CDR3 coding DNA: TGTGCCTGGAGTGTATTGCGAGGGAGAGGCTACACCTTC.

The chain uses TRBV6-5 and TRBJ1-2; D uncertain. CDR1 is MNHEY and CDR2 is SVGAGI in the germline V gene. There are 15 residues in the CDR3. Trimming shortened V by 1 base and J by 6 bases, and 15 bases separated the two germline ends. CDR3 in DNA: TGTGCCAGCAGTTACTGGGCTTCACGGAGGGATGGCTACACCTTC. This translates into CASSYWASRRDGYTF.

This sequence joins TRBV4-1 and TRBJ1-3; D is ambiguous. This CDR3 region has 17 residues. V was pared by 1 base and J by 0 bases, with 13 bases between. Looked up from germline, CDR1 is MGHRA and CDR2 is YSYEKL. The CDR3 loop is CASSQAPGPGSGNTIYF. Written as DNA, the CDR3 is TGCGCCAGCAGCCAAGCCCCCGGACCAGGCTCTGGAAACACCATATATTTT.

CDR3 sequence: CASSPSQGPTDTQYF. CDR3 coding DNA: TGTGCCAGCTCACCATCCCAGGGACCCACAGATACGCAGTATTTT. The chain has TRBV18 and TRBJ2-3; D assignment may be TRBD1 or TRBD2 (5 bases each). The CDR3 has 15 residues. V was shortened by 2 bases and J by 2 bases, with 11 bases between the two germline ends. CDR1 is KGHSH, CDR2 LQKENI, per germline.

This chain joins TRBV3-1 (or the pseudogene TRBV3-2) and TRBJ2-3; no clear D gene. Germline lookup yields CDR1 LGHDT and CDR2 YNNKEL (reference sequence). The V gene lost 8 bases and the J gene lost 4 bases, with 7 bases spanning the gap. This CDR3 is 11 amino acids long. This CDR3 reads CASSTSDTQYF. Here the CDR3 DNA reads TGTGCCAGCTCGACATCAGATACGCAGTATTTT.

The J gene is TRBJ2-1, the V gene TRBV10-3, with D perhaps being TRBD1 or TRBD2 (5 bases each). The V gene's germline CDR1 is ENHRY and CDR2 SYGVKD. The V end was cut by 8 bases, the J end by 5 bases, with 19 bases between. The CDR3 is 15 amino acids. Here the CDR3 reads CAIGAGTGQNNEQFF. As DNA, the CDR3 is TGTGCCATCGGGGCCGGGACCGGACAAAACAATGAGCAGTTCTTC.

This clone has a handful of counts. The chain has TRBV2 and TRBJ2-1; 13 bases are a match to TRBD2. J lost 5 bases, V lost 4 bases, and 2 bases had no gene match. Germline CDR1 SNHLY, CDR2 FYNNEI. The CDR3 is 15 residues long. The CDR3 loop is CASSAGLAGDNEQFF. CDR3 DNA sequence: TGTGCCAGCAGTGCTGGACTAGCGGGGGACAATGAGCAGTTCTTC.

CDR3: CASSSSTGQTDTQYF. The CDR3 bases are TGCGCCAGCAGCTCCTCGACAGGGCAAACAGATACGCAGTATTTT. The chain uses TRBV5-1 and TRBJ2-3, with TRBD1 matching 7 bases. The V gene's germline CDR1 is SGHRS and CDR2 YFSETQ. The CDR3 length is 15 residues. V shed 3 bases and J 3 bases; nucleotides not matched to a gene: 7.